This T cell receptor (beta chain) was sequenced in a study of Graves' ophthalmopathy and Graves' hyperthyroidism (dated by TCRdb to the late 2010s). General notes on the study: Hyperthyroidism was defined as stable when no progression to ophthalmopathy occurred within 18 months of follow-up. To explore V-J signatures distinguishing ophthalmopathy from hyperthyroidism, a discovery set of 100 or so patients (fewer than 45 ophthalmopathy, around 55 stable hyperthyroidism) was enrolled. An independent validation cohort comprised roughly 20 hyperthyroidism patients and over 15 patients who later progressed from hyperthyroidism to ophthalmopathy. TCR beta repertoire signatures were used to distinguish Graves' ophthalmopathy from Graves' hyperthyroidism and to predict progression to ophthalmopathy. In several hyperthyroidism patients, the T-cell repertoires found in thyroid tissue were compared with those found in blood. Following sampling, methimazole starting at 30 mg daily was administered to hyperthyroidism patients, and high-dose intravenous methylprednisolone was administered to ophthalmopathy patients. In total, over 130 blood samples were TCR-sequenced: approximately 40 ophthalmopathy, some 80 hyperthyroidism and some 17 hyperthyroidism-to-ophthalmopathy patients.

Patients with hyperthyroidism were aged 18 to 65 years, had been newly diagnosed, and had a disease duration of less than 2 months. Patients were excluded if they had other autoimmune diseases, uncontrolled infections, pregnancy or lactation. Diagnosis relied on clinical symptoms, serum thyroxine, TRAb, thyroid ultrasound and orbital computed tomography. Total RNA was extracted using Trizol reagent, and RNA quality was checked on an Agilent 2100 Bioanalyzer. What the study reported, not specific to this receptor: In validation, the model predicted ophthalmopathy progression with 70.59% sensitivity and roughly 72% specificity; about a dozen predicted patients were CT-confirmed with GO in a median of approximately six months. Most expanded thyroid clonotypes with a frequency above 0.001 also appeared in blood, which suggests that blood repertoires may reflect the immune response in the thyroid. Ophthalmopathy was separated from stable hyperthyroidism by the 13-signature model with more than 85% sensitivity and around 81% specificity in cross-validation and with 80%/75% in the test set. No statistical method was used to set the sample size in advance, and the investigators knew which group each participant was assigned to.

For repertoire sequencing, TCR beta CDR3 regions were amplified from RNA transcripts. The first round was an RT-PCR using HTBI primers with the Qiagen OneStep RT-PCR kit, and this first round was followed by a second-round multiplex PCR, then size selection and purification. The libraries underwent paired-end sequencing with 100 bp reads on an Illumina HiSeq2000. Per the source publication's procedure: Reads were processed with SOAPnuke, discarding reads with adapters, uncalled bases, mean Phred below 15, or no exact constant-primer or identifier match. High-quality paired reads were merged with COPE v1.2.5. Clonotypes were defined as unique nucleotide sequences and were aligned to IMGT TRB V, D and J references using MiTCR v1.1. The analysis was limited to V-J combinations with a frequency above 0.0001, which together covered 99.2% of repertoires. A TCR clonal expansion and chaos score per V-J combination was defined as the ratio of F50 clonal expansion to chaos observed in the TCRdist matrix. Features were reduced by Welch's t-statistics and random forest to around 14 V-J combinations, which fed a naive Bayes classifier. The Morisita-Horn index was used to measure how similar the thyroid and blood repertoires were. TCRdb redid the processing of the public reads, applying fastp at Q25 and MiXCR, and retained in-frame beta chains. Entries are consolidated by CDR3 protein sequence, retaining the most common genes and DNA. None of the V and J calls come from the authors' own analysis; TCRdb made them. In this sample the table shows over a million distinct CDR3 sequences, about two fifths of which occur a single time. Of the sample, over 8.5% is held by the ten largest clones.

Based on the germline V gene, the CDR1 and CDR2 sequences are SGDLS and YYNGEE. The CDR3 measures 15 amino acids from cysteine to phenylalanine. Kept here is only the CDR3 DNA, which spans 45 bases and is read in frame from base 1. A remark on this clonotype: Its recognized antigen is unknown. One end of the junction does not line up with germline, which may come from a read error.

This TCR was recovered from an adult man with Graves' hyperthyroidism. The rearrangement joined TRBV9 to TRBJ2-6; 5 matching bases give a weak D call of TRBD1. The sample was peripheral blood or thyroid tissue (not recorded which). The sequence in DNA is TGTGCCAGCAGTTACTTCTTGGCTGGGGCCAACGTCCCGACTTTC. The translation is CASSYFLAGANVPTF.